This T cell receptor beta chain came from a study of cytomegalovirus exposure and HLA in healthy donors (dated by TCRdb to about 2017). Regarding the study in general: According to a later analysis, one platform produced both the roughly 110 validation repertoires and the 720 or so repertoires of the first cohort. The study was designed to test whether signatures of past pathogen exposure could be identified by cataloging public T cell receptors. Besides the first cohort of about 730 subjects, a separate validation cohort made up of roughly 120 different subjects was used. The study combined high-throughput TCR immunosequencing, statistical association of individual TCRs with disease status, and machine learning to predict cytomegalovirus infection status. What the study reported, not specific to this receptor: The authors suggested that the approach could potentially be generalized to other disease states and immunological phenotypes. The validation cohort had no HLA typing available for a later analysis, so co-occurrence within that cohort was assessed over all 120 or so repertoires. Cytomegalovirus status was reported to be diagnosed by the classifier with high specificity and sensitivity in both the original and validation cohorts. The study gave a list of about 170 TCR beta chains associated with cytomegalovirus. Subsequent analysis determined that TCRs grouped into clusters in the first cohort also showed a tendency toward co-occurrence across the 90 to 150 validation repertoires, and about 93% of cluster scores exceeded 0. Most TCR sequences were observed very rarely across donors, whereas some public TCRs were present in many individuals. A few of the identified cytomegalovirus-associated TCR beta chains were confirmed in vitro to be specific for cytomegalovirus antigens.

The V end loses 1 base and the J end loses 1 base, and a stretch of 7 bases separates them. From its cysteine to its phenylalanine, the CDR3 spans 15 amino acids. Kept here is only the CDR3 DNA, which spans 45 bases and is read in frame from base 1. From the germline V gene, CDR1 is MGHRA and CDR2 is YSYEKL. Remarks on this clone: Its target antigen remains unknown. Base qualities are not recorded, but no much larger clone differs from it by a single base.

Preparation of the library involved the immunoSEQ multiplex PCR assay. The authors' analysis ran thus. A statistical classification framework was built to diagnose cytomegalovirus status from the catalog of TCR beta chain sequences. Sourced from immuneACCESS, this table was stored by TCRdb with only in-frame sequences that have V and J called. A share of the clones is absent; for the studies checked, an unresolved V gene accounts for under half, and the remainder has no known explanation. V and J calls and clone size are as listed in that table; D and trimming were resolved from the DNA. This sample lists some 120,000 clones; 85% to 90% were detected once. The ten biggest clones cover approximately 2% of the sample. Donors formed part of the validation cohort, which comprised approximately 130 subjects and was distinct from the first cohort of 666 subjects.

The specimen was PBMCs. The sequence derives from a young woman in good health and CMV-seronegative. The rearrangement combines TRBV4-1 with TRBJ2-2; TRBD1 is perhaps the D gene, given 5 matching bases. The CDR3 has the sequence CASSQGQMNTGELFF. The bases are TGCGCCAGCAGCCAAGGACAGATGAACACCGGGGAGCTGTTTTTT.